The 25 T cell receptor beta chains listed next were all sequenced from one sample in a study of T cells in Graves' hyperthyroidism and ophthalmopathy. The investigators amplified TCR beta CDR3 regions from RNA transcripts. The TCR CDR3 first-round RT-PCR relied on the HTBI primer set. TCRdb independently ran MiXCR on the multiplex PCR reads; one entry per CDR3 protein. Of fewer than 750,000 distinct CDR3 sequences listed, under 15% are singletons. Material: blood. These receptors all stem from a woman aged 40 to 55 with Graves' ophthalmopathy.

This clonotype has a count of ten or more. This chain links TRBV15 with TRBJ1-1; D is ambiguous. Germline CDR1 LNHNV, CDR2 YYDKDF (reference sequence). The CDR3 is 15 amino acids. V was pared by 3 bases and J by 4 bases, with 15 bases between. The CDR3 sequence: CATSSNRGVITEAFF. CDR3 in DNA: TGTGCCACCAGCAGTAACCGGGGAGTAATCACTGAAGCTTTCTTT.

The gene calls are TRBV12-3 or TRBV12-4 and TRBJ2-2; 9 nucleotides agree with TRBD2. This CDR3 is built from 16 residues. The J segment lost 5 bases and the V segment lost 4 bases, leaving 8 bases of the junction unmatched. CDR3 coding DNA: TGTGCCAGCAGTTCAATAGCGGGAGCGGGGACCGGGGAGCTGTTTTTT. Protein product: CASSSIAGAGTGELFF.

There are a few counts of this clonotype. V and J are TRBV20-1 and TRBJ2-3; 7 nucleotides agree with TRBD2. V lost 3 bases and J lost 4; bases outside the gene matches: 10. The CDR3 loop spans 15 amino acids. CDR1 is DFQATT, CDR2 SNEGSKA, per germline (reference sequence). The CDR3 DNA reads TGCAGTGCTAGCAGTTGGCGGGAGAACGCAGATACGCAGTATTTT. This sequence encodes CSASSWRENADTQYF.

A word on this clonotype: This sequence may be a read error, since a much larger clone differs from it by one base. Here the CDR3 omits its conserved ending phenylalanine or tryptophan, so a read error is the likely source. The chain employs TRBV5-1 and TRBJ2-7; 7 bases match TRBD2. Germline CDR1 SGHRS, CDR2 YFSETQ. This CDR3 has 14 amino acids. V shed 4 bases and J 2 bases; nucleotides not matched to a gene: 6. The CDR3 bases are TGCGCCAGCAGCGGCAAGCGGGATCCCTACGAGCAGTACTAC. Protein: CASSGKRDPYEQYY.

This sequence joins TRBV2 and TRBJ2-5, with D unclear. V was shortened by 4 bases and J by 4 bases, with 10 bases between the two germline ends. Germline CDR1 and CDR2: SNHLY and FYNNEI. The CDR3 sequence is 13 residues long. This chain's CDR3 is CASSVESVETQYF. The CDR3 nucleotides read TGTGCCAGCAGTGTGGAATCCGTAGAGACCCAGTACTTC.

This clonotype came up a few times. V gene TRBV7-8 combines with J gene TRBJ2-7; 8 bases match TRBD1. This CDR3 contains 15 residues. V lost 4 bases to trimming and J lost 2 bases; unmatched junction nucleotides: 7. Germline-derived CDR1 and CDR2 are SGHVS and FQNEAQ. DNA for the CDR3: TGTGCCAGCAGCTCGGGACAGGCGCCGGCCTACGAGCAGTACTTC. It codes for CASSSGQAPAYEQYF.

This clonotype was counted ten times or more. A much larger clone lies one base from this, so it may be a read error. The chain recombines TRBV7-3 with TRBJ2-5; D is tentatively TRBD1 or TRBD2 (5 bases each). Germline V gene sequence: CDR1 SGHTA, CDR2 FQGTGA. This CDR3 contains 13 residues. Trimming removed 4 bases from V and 4 bases from J, with 10 bases in between. Here the CDR3 reads CASSSGPGETQYF. DNA for the CDR3: TGTGCCAGCAGCTCGGGACCGGGAGAGACCCAGTACTTC. Filled out from reference TRBV7-3 and TRBJ2-5, the complete variable domain reads GAGVSQTPSNKVTEKGKYVELRCDPISGHTALYWYRQSLGQGPEFLIYFQGTGAADDSGLPNDRFFAVRPEGSVSTLKIQRTERGDSAVYLCASSSGPGETQYFGPGTRLLVL.

This chain links TRBV4-1 with TRBJ1-5, with D perhaps matching TRBD1 (5 bases). The CDR3 is made up of 15 amino acids. In germline, CDR1 is MGHRA, CDR2 YSYEKL. V dropped 5 bases and J dropped 4 bases, with 15 bases sitting between them. The CDR3 DNA follows: TGCGCCAGCAGCGTCGAGAGGGGCGGGAATCAGCCCCAGCATTTT. It translates to CASSVERGGNQPQHF.

This clonotype was counted only a few times. The rearrangement joins TRBV27 to TRBJ1-4; 7 bases are a match to TRBD1. This CDR3 comprises 15 residues. The germline CDR1 and CDR2 sequences are MNHEY and SMNVEV (reference sequence). The J segment lost 0 bases and the V segment lost 5 bases, leaving 3 bases of the junction unmatched. The CDR3 nucleotides are TGTGCCAGCAGTCTGACAGGGCCAACTAATGAAAAACTGTTTTTT. Its protein is CASSLTGPTNEKLFF.

The sample holds many counts of this clonotype. This chain links TRBV5-6 with TRBJ2-5, with D possibly TRBD1 on 6 matching bases. Germline assignment: CDR1 SGHDT and CDR2 YYEEEE. The CDR3 contains 16 residues. V lost 4 bases, J lost 5 bases, and 21 bases lay in between. The CDR3 region is CASSGGIARDVETQYF. In DNA, the CDR3 is TGTGCCAGCAGCGGGGGCATAGCGAGGGACGTGGAGACCCAGTACTTC.

This clonotype was observed at least ten times. The rearrangement links TRBV7-9 to TRBJ2-5; perhaps TRBD1 as D (5 bases). This CDR3 is built from 12 residues. CDR1 and CDR2 (germline): SEHNR, FQNEAQ (reference sequence). The ends were cut back, 6 bases at V and 5 bases at J, with 10 bases in the middle. CDR3 DNA: TGTGCCAGCAGAGGGGTAATCGAGACCCAGTACTTC. Protein sequence: CASRGVIETQYF.

This clonotype was counted at least ten times. The chain has TRBV28 and TRBJ2-2; D remains ambiguous. The CDR3 totals 12 residues. V lost 3 bases and J lost 7, with 6 bases in between. Germline V gene data show CDR1 as MDHEN and CDR2 as SYDVKM. The CDR3 bases are TGTGCCAGCAGTTTGGTGGACGGGGAGCTGTTTTTT. This codes for CASSLVDGELFF.

This clonotype was seen at least ten times. The V and J genes are TRBV6-2 or TRBV6-3 and TRBJ2-3, with TRBD2 matching over 7 bases. V lost 5 bases to trimming and J lost 4 bases; unmatched junction nucleotides: 12. The germline V gene has CDR1 MNHEY and CDR2 SVGEGT. The CDR3 is 16 residues long. CDR3 protein: CASSAWRELRADTQYF. CDR3 in DNA: TGTGCCAGCAGTGCCTGGCGGGAGCTGAGGGCAGATACGCAGTATTTT.

This clonotype has a count of ten or more. The genes are TRBV29-1 and TRBJ1-1; the D is unclear. Germline CDR1 SQVTM, CDR2 ANQGSEA. Trimming stripped 4 bases from V and 5 bases from J, with 14 bases between. The CDR3 runs to 13 residues. CDR3 region: CSVVRSPLTEAFF. The CDR3 region has the DNA TGCAGCGTTGTGAGGAGCCCCCTGACTGAAGCTTTCTTT.

Ten or more counts support this clonotype. The chain uses TRBV5-1 and TRBJ1-1; no clear D gene. The V end lost 0 bases, the J end lost 3 bases, and 15 bases lay between the germline ends. Germline loops: CDR1 SGHRS, CDR2 YFSETQ. This CDR3 region has 16 residues. The CDR3 DNA reads TGCGCCAGCAGCTTGGCCGGAACAGTAGGAGACACTGAAGCTTTCTTT. Protein product: CASSLAGTVGDTEAFF.

Many counts were recorded for this clonotype. The rearrangement links TRBV12-3 or TRBV12-4 to TRBJ1-1; D not certain. Trimming removed 3 bases from V and 5 bases from J, with 7 bases in between. CDR3 length: 12 residues. The CDR3 coding sequence is TGTGCCAGCAGTTTGCGAAGGACTGAAGCTTTCTTT. Its translation is CASSLRRTEAFF.

This clonotype was detected ten times or more. This chain's CDR3 is CAWAPPVGLETQYF. The CDR3 DNA is TGTGCCTGGGCCCCTCCCGTGGGGTTGGAGACCCAGTACTTC. The chain uses TRBV30 and TRBJ2-5, with unresolved D. In germline, CDR1 is GTSNPN, CDR2 SVGIG (reference sequence). V was pared by 5 bases and J by 5 bases, with 18 bases between. This CDR3 region has 14 residues.

This clonotype was counted many times. J is TRBJ2-2 and V is TRBV12-3 or TRBV12-4, with TRBD2 matching 8 bases. The CDR3 sequence is 15 residues long. V shed 5 bases, J shed 0 bases, and the junction held 2 bases outside the gene matches. The CDR3 DNA is TGTGCCAGCAGTCGGGGGGGGACGAACACCGGGGAGCTGTTTTTT. Translating gives CASSRGGTNTGELFF.

This clonotype was recorded many times. This rearrangement joins TRBV19 to TRBJ1-5, with D uncertain. Germline V gene data show CDR1 as LNHDA and CDR2 as SQIVND (reference sequence). This CDR3 region has 14 residues. V was clipped by 0 bases and J by 7 bases, with 10 bases between them. The chain's CDR3 is CASSIDGVRQPQHF. DNA of the CDR3: TGTGCCAGTAGTATAGACGGGGTAAGGCAGCCCCAGCATTTT.

The chain carries TRBV27 and TRBJ2-2, with D possibly called TRBD1 or TRBD2 (5 bases each). Trimming cost V 0 bases and J 5 bases, with 16 bases left between them. The CDR3 length is 17 residues. Germline loops: CDR1 MNHEY, CDR2 SMNVEV (reference sequence). CDR3 sequence (DNA): TGTGCCAGCAGTTTATCGTCCGCGCAGGGAGCAACCGGGGAGCTGTTTTTT. Translated, it gives CASSLSSAQGATGELFF.

Remarks on this clonotype: Germline is not matched at one junction end, which may reflect a read error. This chain connects TRBV3-1 to TRBJ2-7; 7 bases align to TRBD1. CDR3 length: 14 amino acids. Germline CDR1 reads LGHDT; CDR2 reads YNNKEL (reference sequence). In DNA, the CDR3 is TGTGCCAGCACCCAAACGGGACAGACCTACGAGCAGTACTTC. Translating gives CASTQTGQTYEQYF.

This clonotype occurred many times. The chain joins TRBV11-2 to TRBJ1-1; D is perhaps TRBD1 (6 bases). The CDR3 covers 16 residues. Trimming pared 5 bases from V and 4 bases from J, leaving 20 bases between. Germline loops: CDR1 SGHAT, CDR2 FQNNGV. Here the CDR3 reads CASSPRQVPLGTEAFF. The CDR3 nucleotides read TGTGCCAGCAGCCCCCGACAGGTCCCCCTGGGCACTGAAGCTTTCTTT.

This clonotype was observed many times. This chain links TRBV6-5 with TRBJ2-5; 8 bases line up with TRBD1. V shed 2 bases and J 0 bases; nucleotides not matched to a gene: 2. CDR3 length: 15 amino acids. CDR1 and CDR2 from the germline V gene are MNHEY and SVGAGI. The CDR3, as DNA: TGTGCCAGCAGTTACGGACAGGGAAACCAAGAGACCCAGTACTTC. Residues: CASSYGQGNQETQYF.

This clonotype was counted ten times or more. V is TRBV24-1 and J is TRBJ1-1; D gene ambiguous. The CDR3 covers 15 residues. Looked up from germline, CDR1 is KGHDR and CDR2 is SFDVKD. The V gene lost 0 bases and the J gene lost 4 bases, with 11 bases spanning the gap. Written as DNA, the CDR3 is TGTGCCACCAGTGATTTGGCGAAGGGTCTCACTGAAGCTTTCTTT. This codes for CATSDLAKGLTEAFF.

There are many counts of this clonotype. This rearrangement joins TRBV6-5 to TRBJ2-5; perhaps TRBD1 as D (6 bases). V lost 2 bases and J 5 bases, leaving 12 bases between the germline ends. From germline, CDR1 is MNHEY and CDR2 SVGAGI. This CDR3 contains 14 residues. This chain's CDR3 is CASSYQGSRETQYF. DNA of the CDR3: TGTGCCAGCAGTTACCAGGGGAGCAGGGAGACCCAGTACTTC.